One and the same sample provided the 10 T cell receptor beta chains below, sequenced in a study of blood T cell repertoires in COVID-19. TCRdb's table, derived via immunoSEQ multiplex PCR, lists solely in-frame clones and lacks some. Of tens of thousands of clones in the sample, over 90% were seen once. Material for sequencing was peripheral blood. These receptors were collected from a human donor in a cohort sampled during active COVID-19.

The CDR3 reads CASSQEPRGVVNQPQHF. In DNA form, the CDR3 reads TGTGCCAGCAGCCAGGAGCCCAGGGGGGTAGTCAATCAGCCCCAGCATTTT. The chain links TRBV3-1 (or the pseudogene TRBV3-2) to TRBJ1-5; TRBD1 agrees at 7 bases. Germline lookup yields CDR1 LGHDT and CDR2 YNNKEL (reference sequence). There are 17 residues in the CDR3. V shed 3 bases, J shed 3 bases, and the junction held 11 bases outside the gene matches.

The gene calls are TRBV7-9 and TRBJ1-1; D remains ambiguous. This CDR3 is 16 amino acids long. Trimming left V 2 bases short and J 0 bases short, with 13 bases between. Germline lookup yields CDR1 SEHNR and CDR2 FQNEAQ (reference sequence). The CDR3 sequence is CASSLWNWTMNTEAFF. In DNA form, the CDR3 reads TGTGCCAGCAGCTTATGGAATTGGACTATGAACACTGAAGCTTTCTTT.

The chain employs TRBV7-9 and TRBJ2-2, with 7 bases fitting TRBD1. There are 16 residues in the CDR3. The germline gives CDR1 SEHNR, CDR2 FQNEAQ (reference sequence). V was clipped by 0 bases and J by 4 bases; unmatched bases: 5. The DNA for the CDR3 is TGTGCCAGCAGCTTAGCTCCAGGGGGATCCACCGGGGAGCTGTTTTTT. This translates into CASSLAPGGSTGELFF.

CDR3 sequence reads: CASSPWMEGSNEQYF. The CDR3 DNA reads as TGTGCCAGCAGCCCATGGATGGAGGGCTCGAACGAGCAGTACTTC. The gene calls are TRBV5-8 and TRBJ2-7; D might be TRBD2 (6 bases). V was pared by 4 bases and J by 5 bases, with 19 bases between. CDR1 and CDR2 from the germline V gene are SGHTS and YDEGEE. The CDR3 extends over 15 amino acids.

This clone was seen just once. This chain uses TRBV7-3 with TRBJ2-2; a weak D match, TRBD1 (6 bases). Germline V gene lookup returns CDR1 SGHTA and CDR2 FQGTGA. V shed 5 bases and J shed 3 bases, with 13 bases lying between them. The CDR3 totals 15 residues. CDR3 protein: CASSASGADTGELFF. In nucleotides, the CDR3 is TGTGCCAGCAGCGCCTCAGGGGCGGACACCGGGGAGCTGTTTTTT.

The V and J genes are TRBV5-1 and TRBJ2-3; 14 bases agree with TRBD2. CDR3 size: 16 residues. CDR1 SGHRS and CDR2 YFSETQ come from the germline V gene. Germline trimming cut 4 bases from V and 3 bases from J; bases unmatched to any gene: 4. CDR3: CASSLRLAGGTDTQYF. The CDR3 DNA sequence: TGCGCCAGCAGCCTCCGACTAGCGGGGGGGACAGATACGCAGTATTTT.

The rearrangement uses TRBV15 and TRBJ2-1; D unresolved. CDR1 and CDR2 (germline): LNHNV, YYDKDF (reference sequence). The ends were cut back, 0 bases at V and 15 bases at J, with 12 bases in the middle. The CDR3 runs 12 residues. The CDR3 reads CATSRDRDSRFF. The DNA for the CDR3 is TGTGCCACCAGCAGAGATCGCGATTCACGGTTCTTC.

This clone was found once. The CDR3 nucleotides are TGTGCCAGCAGCCGAACTAGCGGGACCGGGGAGCTGTTTTTT. Translating gives CASSRTSGTGELFF. The chain is built from TRBV6-5 and TRBJ2-2, with TRBD2 identical over 9 bases. The V gene end was trimmed by 6 bases and the J gene end by 5 bases; junction bases not matched to a gene: 4. CDR3 length equals 14 residues. The germline CDR1 and CDR2 sequences are MNHEY and SVGAGI.

The CDR3 DNA sequence: TGTGCCTGGAATCCTCTATACAATGAGCAGTTCTTC. Amino acids: CAWNPLYNEQFF. The chain carries TRBV30 and TRBJ2-1; no reliable D call. CDR1 is GTSNPN and CDR2 is SVGIG in the germline V gene (reference sequence). Trimming took off 4 bases at V and 4 bases at J, with 8 bases between the two ends. CDR3 length: 12 amino acids. Full variable domain (outside the CDR3, taken from reference TRBV30 and TRBJ2-1): SQTIHQWPATLVQPVGSPLSLECTVEGTSNPNLYWYRQAAGRGLQLLFYSVGIGQISSEVPQNLSASRPQDRQFILSSKKLLLSDSGFYLCAWNPLYNEQFFGPGTRLTVL.

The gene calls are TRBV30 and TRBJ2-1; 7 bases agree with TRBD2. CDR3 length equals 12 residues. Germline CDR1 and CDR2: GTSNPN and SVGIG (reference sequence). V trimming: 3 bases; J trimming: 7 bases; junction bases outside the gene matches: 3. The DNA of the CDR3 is TGTGCCTGGAGCGGGGGGTGGAATGAGCAGTTCTTC. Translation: CAWSGGWNEQFF.